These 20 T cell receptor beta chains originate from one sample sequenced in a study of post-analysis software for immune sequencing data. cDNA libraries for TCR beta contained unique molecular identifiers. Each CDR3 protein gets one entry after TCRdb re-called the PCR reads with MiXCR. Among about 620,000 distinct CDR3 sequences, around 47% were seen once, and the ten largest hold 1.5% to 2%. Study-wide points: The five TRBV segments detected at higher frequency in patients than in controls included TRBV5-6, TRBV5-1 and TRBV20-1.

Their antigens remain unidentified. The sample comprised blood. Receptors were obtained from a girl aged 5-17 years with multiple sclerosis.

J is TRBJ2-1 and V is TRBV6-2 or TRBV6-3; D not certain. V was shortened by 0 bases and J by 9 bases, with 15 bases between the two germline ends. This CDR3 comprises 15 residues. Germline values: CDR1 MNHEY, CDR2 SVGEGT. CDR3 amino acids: CASSYSEPGVGEQFF. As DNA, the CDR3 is TGTGCCAGCAGTTACTCTGAGCCGGGTGTCGGTGAGCAGTTCTTC.

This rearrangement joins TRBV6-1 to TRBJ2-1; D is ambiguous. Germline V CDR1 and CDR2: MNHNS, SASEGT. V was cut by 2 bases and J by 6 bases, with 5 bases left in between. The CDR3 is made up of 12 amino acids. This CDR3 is CASSESANEQFF. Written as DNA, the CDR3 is TGTGCCAGCAGTGAATCGGCCAATGAGCAGTTCTTC.

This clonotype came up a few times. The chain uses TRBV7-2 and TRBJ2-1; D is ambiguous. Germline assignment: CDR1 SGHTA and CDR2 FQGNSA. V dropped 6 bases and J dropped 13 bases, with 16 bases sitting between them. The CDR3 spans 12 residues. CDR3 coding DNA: TGTGCCAGCAGTCGCAGGAATTTGGAACAGTTCTTC. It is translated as CASSRRNLEQFF.

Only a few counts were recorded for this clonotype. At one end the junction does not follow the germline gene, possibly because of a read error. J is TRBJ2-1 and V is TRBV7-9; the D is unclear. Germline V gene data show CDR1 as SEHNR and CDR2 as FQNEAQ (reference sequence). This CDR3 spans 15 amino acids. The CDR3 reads CASSLVRTLSNEQFF. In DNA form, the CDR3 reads TGCGCCAGCAGCTTAGTTAGGACGTTAAGCAATGAGCAGTTCTTC.

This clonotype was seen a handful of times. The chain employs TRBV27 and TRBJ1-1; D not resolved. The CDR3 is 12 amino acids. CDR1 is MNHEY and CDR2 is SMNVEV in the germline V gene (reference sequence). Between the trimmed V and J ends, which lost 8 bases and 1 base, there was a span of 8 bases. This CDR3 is CASGDSNTEAFF. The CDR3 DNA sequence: TGTGCCAGCGGCGATTCGAACACTGAAGCTTTCTTT.

For the CDR3, the DNA is TGTGCCAGCAGTCCCGGGACAAATCAGCCCCAGCATTTT. Translated: CASSPGTNQPQHF. This rearrangement joins TRBV6-5 to TRBJ1-5; a possible D gene is TRBD1 (6 bases). The CDR3 is 13 amino acids. Trimming left V 5 bases short and J 4 bases short, with 9 bases between. Germline V gene sequence: CDR1 MNHEY, CDR2 SVGAGI.

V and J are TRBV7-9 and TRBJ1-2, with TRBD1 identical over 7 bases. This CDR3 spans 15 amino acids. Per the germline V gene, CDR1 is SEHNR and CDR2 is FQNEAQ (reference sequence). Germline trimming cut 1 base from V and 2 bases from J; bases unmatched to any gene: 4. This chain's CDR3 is CASSLDLDRNYGYTF. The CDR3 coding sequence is TGTGCCAGCAGCTTAGATTTGGACAGGAACTATGGCTACACCTTC.

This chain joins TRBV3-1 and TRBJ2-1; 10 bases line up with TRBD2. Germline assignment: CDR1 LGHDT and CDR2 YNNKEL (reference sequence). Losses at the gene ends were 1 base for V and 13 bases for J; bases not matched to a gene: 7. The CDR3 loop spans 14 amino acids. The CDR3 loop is CASSQVSSGGFQFF. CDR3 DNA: TGTGCCAGCAGCCAAGTATCTAGCGGGGGCTTTCAGTTCTTC.

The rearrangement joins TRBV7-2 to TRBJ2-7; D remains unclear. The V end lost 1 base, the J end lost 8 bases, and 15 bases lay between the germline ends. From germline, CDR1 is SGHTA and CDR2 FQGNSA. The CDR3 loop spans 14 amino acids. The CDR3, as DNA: TGTGCCAGCAGCTTAGACCGGTCAGACCTCAAGCAGTACTTC. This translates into CASSLDRSDLKQYF.

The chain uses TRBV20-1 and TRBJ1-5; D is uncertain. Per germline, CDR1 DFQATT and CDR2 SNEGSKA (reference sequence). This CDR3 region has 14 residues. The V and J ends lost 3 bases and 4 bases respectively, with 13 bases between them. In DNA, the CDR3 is TGCAGTGCTAGTTTGTGGGGTGGTAATCAGCCCCAGCATTTT. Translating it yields CSASLWGGNQPQHF.

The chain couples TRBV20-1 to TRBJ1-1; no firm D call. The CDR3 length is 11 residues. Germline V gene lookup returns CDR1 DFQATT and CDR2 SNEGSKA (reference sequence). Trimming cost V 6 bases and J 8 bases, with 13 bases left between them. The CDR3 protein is CSARPGIEAFF. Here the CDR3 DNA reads TGCAGTGCCCGGCCGGGGATCGAAGCTTTCTTT.

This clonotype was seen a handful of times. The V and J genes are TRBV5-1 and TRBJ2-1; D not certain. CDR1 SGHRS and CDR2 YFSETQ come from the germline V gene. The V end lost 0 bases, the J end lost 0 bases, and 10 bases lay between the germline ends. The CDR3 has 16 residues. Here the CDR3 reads CASSLGGRRSYNEQFF. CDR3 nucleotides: TGCGCCAGCAGCTTGGGGGGTAGGCGCTCCTACAATGAGCAGTTCTTC.

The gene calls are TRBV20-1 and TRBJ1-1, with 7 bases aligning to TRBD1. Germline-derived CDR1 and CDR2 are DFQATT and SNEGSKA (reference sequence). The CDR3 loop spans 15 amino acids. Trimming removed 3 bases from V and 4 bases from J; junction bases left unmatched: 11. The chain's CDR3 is CSARPQGGAPTEAFF. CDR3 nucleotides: TGCAGTGCTAGGCCCCAGGGGGGGGCGCCCACTGAAGCTTTCTTT.

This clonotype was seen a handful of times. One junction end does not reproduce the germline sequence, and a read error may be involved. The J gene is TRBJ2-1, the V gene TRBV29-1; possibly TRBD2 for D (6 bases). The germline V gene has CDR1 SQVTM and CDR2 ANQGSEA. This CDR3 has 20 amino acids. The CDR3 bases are TGCAGCGTGGAAGGTAGACGGGAGTCGTCCCCTCGTTACTCCTACAATGAGCAGTTCTTC. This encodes CSVEGRRESSPRYSYNEQFF.

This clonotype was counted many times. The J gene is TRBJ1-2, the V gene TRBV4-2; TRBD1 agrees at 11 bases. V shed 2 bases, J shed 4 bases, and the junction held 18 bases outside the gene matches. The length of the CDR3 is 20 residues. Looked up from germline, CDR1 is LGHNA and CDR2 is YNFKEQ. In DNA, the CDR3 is TGTGCCAGCAGCCAAAACAACAACGGGGGGACAGGGGGTCCCACCTATGGCTACACCTTC. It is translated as CASSQNNNGGTGGPTYGYTF.

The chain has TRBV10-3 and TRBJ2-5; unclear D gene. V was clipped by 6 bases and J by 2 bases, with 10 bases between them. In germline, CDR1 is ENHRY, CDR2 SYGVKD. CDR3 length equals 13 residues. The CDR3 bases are TGTGCCATCAGCGCGGACGGTCAAGAGACCCAGTACTTC. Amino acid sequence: CAISADGQETQYF.

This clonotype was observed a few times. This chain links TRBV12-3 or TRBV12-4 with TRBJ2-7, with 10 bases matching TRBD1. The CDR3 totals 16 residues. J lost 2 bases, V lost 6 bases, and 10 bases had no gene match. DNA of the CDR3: TGTGCCAGCAGCATAGTTGGACAGGGGGTCCCCTACGAGCAGTACTTC. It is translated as CASSIVGQGVPYEQYF.

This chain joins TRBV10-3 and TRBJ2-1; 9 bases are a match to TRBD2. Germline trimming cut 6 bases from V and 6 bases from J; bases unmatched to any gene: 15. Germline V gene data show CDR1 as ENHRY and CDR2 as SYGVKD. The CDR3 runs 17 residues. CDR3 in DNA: TGTGCCATCAGCTCGTCGTTCGCTAGCGGGAATGGCAATGAGCAGTTCTTC. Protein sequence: CAISSSFASGNGNEQFF.

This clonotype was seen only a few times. The CDR3 protein is CASSLAGNDEQYF. The CDR3 bases are TGTGCCAGCAGTCTAGCGGGTAACGACGAGCAGTACTTC. This chain joins TRBV6-6 and TRBJ2-7; TRBD2 matches at 8 bases. The CDR3 covers 13 residues. Germline values: CDR1 MNHNY, CDR2 SVGAGI (reference sequence). V gave up 5 bases and J gave up 5 bases; unmatched junction bases: 5.

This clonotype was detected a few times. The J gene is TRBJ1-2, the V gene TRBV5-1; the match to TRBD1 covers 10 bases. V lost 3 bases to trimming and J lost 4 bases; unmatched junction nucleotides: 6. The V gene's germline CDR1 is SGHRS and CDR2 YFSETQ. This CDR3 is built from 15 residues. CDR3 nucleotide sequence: TGCGCCAGCAGCTGGGGGACAGGGGTCAGCTATGGCTACACCTTC. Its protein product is CASSWGTGVSYGYTF.